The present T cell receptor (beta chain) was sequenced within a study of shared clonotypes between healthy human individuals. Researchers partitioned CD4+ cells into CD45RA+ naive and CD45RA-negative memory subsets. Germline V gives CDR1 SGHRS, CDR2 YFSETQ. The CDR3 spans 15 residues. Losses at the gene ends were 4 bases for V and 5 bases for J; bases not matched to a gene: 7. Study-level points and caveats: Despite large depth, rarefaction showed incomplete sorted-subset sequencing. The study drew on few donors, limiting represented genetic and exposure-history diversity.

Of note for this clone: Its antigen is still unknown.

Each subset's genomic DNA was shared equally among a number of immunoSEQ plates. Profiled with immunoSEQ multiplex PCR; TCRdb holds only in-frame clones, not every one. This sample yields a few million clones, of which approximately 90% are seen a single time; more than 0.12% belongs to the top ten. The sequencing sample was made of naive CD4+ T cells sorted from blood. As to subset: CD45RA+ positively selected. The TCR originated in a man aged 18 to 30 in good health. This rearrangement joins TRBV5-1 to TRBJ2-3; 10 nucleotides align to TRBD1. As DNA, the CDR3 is TGCGCCAGCAGCCCCGGACAGGGGGGGATAGATACGCAGTATTTT. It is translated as CASSPGQGGIDTQYF.